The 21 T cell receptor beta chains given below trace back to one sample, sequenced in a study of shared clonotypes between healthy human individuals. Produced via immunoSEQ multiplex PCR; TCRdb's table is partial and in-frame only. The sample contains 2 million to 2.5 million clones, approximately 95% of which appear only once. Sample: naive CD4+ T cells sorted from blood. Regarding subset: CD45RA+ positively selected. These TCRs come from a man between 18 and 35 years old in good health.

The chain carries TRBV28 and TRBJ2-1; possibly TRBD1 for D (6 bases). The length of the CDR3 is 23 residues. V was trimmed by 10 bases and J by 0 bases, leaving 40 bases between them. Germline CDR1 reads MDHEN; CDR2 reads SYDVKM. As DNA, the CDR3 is TGTGCCACGCGACCATATTGGGACACACTAGGAGGCTTAATACGGAGCTCCTACAATGAGCAGTTCTTC. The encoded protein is CATRPYWDTLGGLIRSSYNEQFF.

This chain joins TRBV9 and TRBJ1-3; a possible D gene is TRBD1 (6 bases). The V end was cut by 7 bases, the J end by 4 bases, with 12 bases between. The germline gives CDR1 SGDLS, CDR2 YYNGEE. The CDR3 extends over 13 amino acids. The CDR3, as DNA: TGTGCCAGCCAGGGGACTAAAGGAAACACCATATATTTT. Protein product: CASQGTKGNTIYF.

The CDR3: CASSHRLAGGTEQYF. The CDR3 DNA sequence: TGTGCCAGCAGCCACCGACTAGCGGGGGGGACCGAGCAGTACTTC. V and J are TRBV27 and TRBJ2-7; 14 nucleotides agree with TRBD2. CDR1 is MNHEY and CDR2 is SMNVEV in the germline V gene (reference sequence). The CDR3 loop spans 15 amino acids. Trimming at V came to 6 bases and at J to 6 bases, leaving 7 bases not matched to a gene.

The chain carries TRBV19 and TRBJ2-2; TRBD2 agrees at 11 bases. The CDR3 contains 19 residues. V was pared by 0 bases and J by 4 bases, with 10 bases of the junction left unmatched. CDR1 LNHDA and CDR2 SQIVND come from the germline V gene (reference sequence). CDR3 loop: CASSIDSGTSGGSTGELFF. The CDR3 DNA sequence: TGTGCCAGTAGTATAGATTCCGGAACTAGCGGGGGATCCACCGGGGAGCTGTTTTTT.

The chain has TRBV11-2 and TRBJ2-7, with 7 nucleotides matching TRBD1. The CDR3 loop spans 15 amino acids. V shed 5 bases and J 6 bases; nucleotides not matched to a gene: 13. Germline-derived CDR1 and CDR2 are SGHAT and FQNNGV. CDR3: CASSPSGTVVGEQYF. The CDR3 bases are TGTGCCAGCAGCCCCTCGGGGACAGTGGTTGGCGAGCAGTACTTC.

The CDR3 loop is CASSFPDSNTQYF. In DNA, the CDR3 is TGTGCCAGCAGCTTCCCCGACTCGAATACGCAGTATTTT. This chain joins TRBV11-3 and TRBJ2-3; D is ambiguous. V gave up 3 bases and J gave up 7 bases, with 11 bases separating them. Germline V gene data show CDR1 as SGHNT and CDR2 as YENEEA. The length of the CDR3 is 13 residues.

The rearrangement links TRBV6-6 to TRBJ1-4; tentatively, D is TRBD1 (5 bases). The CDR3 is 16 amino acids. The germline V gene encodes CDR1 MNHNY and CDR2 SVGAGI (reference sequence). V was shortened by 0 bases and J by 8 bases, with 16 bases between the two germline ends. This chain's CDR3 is CASSYSNRQGGEKLFF. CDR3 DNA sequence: TGTGCCAGCAGTTACTCGAATAGGCAGGGAGGGGAAAAACTGTTTTTT.

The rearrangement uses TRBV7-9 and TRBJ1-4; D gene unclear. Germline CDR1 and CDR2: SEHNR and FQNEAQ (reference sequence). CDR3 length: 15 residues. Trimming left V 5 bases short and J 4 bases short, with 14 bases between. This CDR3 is CASSPGKSGNEKLFF. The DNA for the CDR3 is TGTGCCAGCAGCCCAGGAAAATCGGGTAATGAAAAACTGTTTTTT.

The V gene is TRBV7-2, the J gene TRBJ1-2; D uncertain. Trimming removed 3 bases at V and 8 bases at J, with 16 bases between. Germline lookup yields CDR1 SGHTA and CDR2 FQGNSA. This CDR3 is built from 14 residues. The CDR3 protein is CASSFPGVGLGYTF. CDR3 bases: TGTGCCAGCAGCTTCCCTGGGGTGGGCCTAGGCTACACCTTC.

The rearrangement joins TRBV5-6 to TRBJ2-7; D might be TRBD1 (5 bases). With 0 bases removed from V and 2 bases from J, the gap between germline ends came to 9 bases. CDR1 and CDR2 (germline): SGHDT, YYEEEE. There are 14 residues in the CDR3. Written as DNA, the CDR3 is TGTGCCAGCAGCTTGGTGCTGGACACCTACGAGCAGTACTTC. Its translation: CASSLVLDTYEQYF.

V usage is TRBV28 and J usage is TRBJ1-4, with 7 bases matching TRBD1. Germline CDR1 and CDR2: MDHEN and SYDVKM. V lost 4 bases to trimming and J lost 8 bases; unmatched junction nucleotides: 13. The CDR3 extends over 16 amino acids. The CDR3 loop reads CASSSPSGGGREKLFF. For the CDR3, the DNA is TGTGCCAGCAGTTCCCCTTCAGGGGGTGGGAGGGAAAAACTGTTTTTT.

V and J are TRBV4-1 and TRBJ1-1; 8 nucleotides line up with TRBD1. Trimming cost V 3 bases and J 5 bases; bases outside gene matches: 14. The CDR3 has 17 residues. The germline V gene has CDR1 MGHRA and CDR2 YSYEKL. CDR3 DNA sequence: TGCGCCAGCAGCCATGCATCCCAACAGGGGGTAAAGACTGAAGCTTTCTTT. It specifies CASSHASQQGVKTEAFF.

The CDR3 DNA sequence: TGTGCCAGCAGTCCTGGCAGGTCCCCCTCCTACGAGCAGTACTTC. This codes for CASSPGRSPSYEQYF. The chain uses TRBV5-4 and TRBJ2-7; D is unclear. CDR1 and CDR2 from the germline V gene are SGHNT and YYREEE (reference sequence). V lost 5 bases to trimming and J lost 0 bases, with 15 bases between them. This CDR3 spans 15 amino acids. The whole variable domain, filled in from reference TRBV5-4 and TRBJ2-7, reads ETGVTQSPTHLIKTRGQQVTLRCSSQSGHNTVSWYQQALGQGPQFIFQYYREEENGRGNFPPRFSGLQFPNYSSELNVNALELDDSALYLCASSPGRSPSYEQYFGPGTRLTVT.

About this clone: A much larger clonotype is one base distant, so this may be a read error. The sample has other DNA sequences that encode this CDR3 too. CDR3 nucleotides: TGTGCCTCCTATCGTGTCGTCGGATATGGCTACACCTTC. It encodes CASYRVVGYGYTF. The J gene is TRBJ1-2, the V gene TRBV30; D uncertain. V lost 7 bases to trimming and J lost 5 bases, with 17 bases between them. Germline CDR1 GTSNPN, CDR2 SVGIG (reference sequence). The CDR3 length is 13 residues. The full variable domain, completed using reference TRBV30 and TRBJ1-2, is SQTIHQWPATLVQPVGSPLSLECTVEGTSNPNLYWYRQAAGRGLQLLFYSVGIGQISSEVPQNLSASRPQDRQFILSSKKLLLSDSGFYLCASYRVVGYGYTFGSGTRLTVV.

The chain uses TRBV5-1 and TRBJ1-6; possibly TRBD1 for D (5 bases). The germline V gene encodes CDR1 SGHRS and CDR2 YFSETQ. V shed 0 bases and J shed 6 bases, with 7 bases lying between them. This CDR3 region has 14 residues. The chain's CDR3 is CASSLGQTNSPLHF. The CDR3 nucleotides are TGCGCCAGCAGCTTGGGACAGACTAATTCACCCCTCCACTTT.

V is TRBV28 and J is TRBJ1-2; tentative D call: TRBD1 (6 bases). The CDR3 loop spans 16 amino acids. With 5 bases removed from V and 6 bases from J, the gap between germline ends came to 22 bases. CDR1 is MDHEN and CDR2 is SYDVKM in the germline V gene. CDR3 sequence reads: CASSPESLTGLDGYTF. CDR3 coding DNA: TGTGCCAGCAGTCCTGAATCCTTAACAGGGTTAGATGGCTACACCTTC.

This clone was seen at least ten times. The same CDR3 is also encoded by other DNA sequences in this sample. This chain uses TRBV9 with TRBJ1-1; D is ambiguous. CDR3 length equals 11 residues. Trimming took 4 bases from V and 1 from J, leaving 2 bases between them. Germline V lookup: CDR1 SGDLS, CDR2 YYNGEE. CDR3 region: CASSRNTEAFF. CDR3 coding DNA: TGTGCCAGCAGCCGGAACACTGAAGCTTTCTTT.

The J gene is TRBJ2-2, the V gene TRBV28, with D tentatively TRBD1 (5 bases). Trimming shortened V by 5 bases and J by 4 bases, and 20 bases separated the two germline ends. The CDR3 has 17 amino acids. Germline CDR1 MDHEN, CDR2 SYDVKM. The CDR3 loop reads CASSPPGGAAVTGELFF. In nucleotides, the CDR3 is TGTGCCAGCAGTCCTCCCGGTGGGGCGGCGGTCACCGGGGAGCTGTTTTTT.

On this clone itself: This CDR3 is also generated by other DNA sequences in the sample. The CDR3 spells CASSPGQINYGYTF. Here the CDR3 DNA reads TGTGCCAGCTCACCGGGACAGATAAACTATGGCTACACCTTC. This sequence joins TRBV18 and TRBJ1-2; 7 bases agree with TRBD1. This CDR3 is 14 amino acids long. Losses at the gene ends were 3 bases for V and 2 bases for J; bases not matched to a gene: 3. Per germline, CDR1 KGHSH and CDR2 LQKENI.

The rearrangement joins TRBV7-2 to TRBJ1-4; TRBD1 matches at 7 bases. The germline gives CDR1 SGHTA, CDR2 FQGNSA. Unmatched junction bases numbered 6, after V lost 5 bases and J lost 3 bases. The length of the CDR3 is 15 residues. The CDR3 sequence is CASSPDRAANEKLFF. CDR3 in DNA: TGTGCCAGCAGCCCCGACAGGGCGGCTAATGAAAAACTGTTTTTT.

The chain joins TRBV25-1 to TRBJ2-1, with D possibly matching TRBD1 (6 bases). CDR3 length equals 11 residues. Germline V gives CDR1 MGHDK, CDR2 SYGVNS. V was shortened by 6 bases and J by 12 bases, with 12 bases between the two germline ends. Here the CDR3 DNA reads TGTGCCAGCAGCCCAGGGGTTGTGCAGTTCTTC. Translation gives CASSPGVVQFF. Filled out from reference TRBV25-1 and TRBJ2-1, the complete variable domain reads EADIYQTPRYLVIGTGKKITLECSQTMGHDKMYWYQQDPGMELHLIHYSYGVNSTEKGDLSSESTVSRIRTEHFPLTLESARPSHTSQYLCASSPGVVQFFGPGTRLTVL.